This TCR beta chain was captured by sequencing in a study of blood T cell repertoires in COVID-19. In the study overall: Samples came from the United States, Italy and Spain, spanning acute and convalescent COVID-19. In each case, the material was cDNA or gDNA derived from T cells, B-cell-depleted T cells, or PBMCs.

This clone has only a few counts. Germline V lookup: CDR1 SGHNT, CDR2 YYREEE (reference sequence). The J segment lost 4 bases and the V segment lost 0 bases, leaving 6 bases of the junction unmatched. The CDR3 runs 15 residues. The data were produced by immunoSEQ multiplex PCR, yet TCRdb's version contains in-frame clones alone and is incomplete. This table has some 70,000 clones, around 87% appearing once. The chain carries TRBV5-4 and TRBJ2-7; TRBD2 agrees at 8 bases. The receptor was derived from a man aged 50-60 years with active COVID-19. Source material: peripheral blood. CDR3 region: CASSLGGTRTYEQYF. The CDR3 bases are TGTGCCAGCAGCTTGGGAGGGACTAGAACATACGAGCAGTACTTC.